This is a list of T cell receptor beta chains from one sample in a study of T cell responses to AZD1222 COVID-19 vaccine. TCRdb's copy holds only in-frame clones and misses some; the assay was immunoSEQ multiplex PCR. The profile shows around 120,000 clones, 88% of them singletons. The sample consisted of peripheral blood, taken 28 days after the second AZD1222 dose. The receptors here all came from an adult who received the AZD1222 COVID-19 vaccine. The CDR3 runs from the conserved cysteine through the conserved F or W. A D gene is named only where the DNA matches it firmly. Only part of the rows carry a size: once, few, many, or a class if the clone is expanded.

>TRBJ1-2|TRBV25-1|NA|NA|15
CASSEGSGRNYGYTF
TGTGCCAGCAGTGAAGGTTCTGGGAGGAACTATGGCTACACCTTC
>TRBJ2-3|TRBV18|TRBD2|NA|16
CASSPPGTTLTDTQYF
TGTGCCAGCTCACCACCGGGGACTACCCTCACAGATACGCAGTATTTT
>TRBJ2-3|TRBV28|TRBD2|NA|15
CASSLGGLAADTQYF
TGTGCCAGCAGTTTAGGGGGTCTAGCGGCAGATACGCAGTATTTT
>TRBJ2-5|TRBV9|NA|NA|15
CASSVGSREGETQYF
TGTGCCAGCAGCGTAGGAAGCAGGGAAGGAGAGACCCAGTACTTC
>TRBJ2-7|TRBV6-2/TRBV6-3|NA|NA|15
CASSYGDGDPYEQYF
TGTGCCAGCAGTTACGGAGACGGGGACCCCTACGAGCAGTACTTC
>TRBJ1-3|TRBV28|NA|NA|17
CASSLGGSTGWGNTIYF
TGTGCCAGCAGTTTAGGGGGATCCACAGGGTGGGGAAACACCATATATTTT
>TRBJ1-2|TRBV2|NA|NA|11
CASSDYRAYTF
TGTGCCAGCAGTGACTACAGGGCCTACACCTTC
>TRBJ1-4|TRBV10-3|NA|NA|15
CAISESGASNEKLFF
TGTGCCATCAGTGAGTCCGGGGCCTCAAATGAAAAACTGTTTTTT
>TRBJ1-5|TRBV19|NA|NA|13
CASRDRVNQPQHF
TGTGCCAGTAGGGACCGGGTCAATCAGCCCCAGCATTTT
>TRBJ2-7|TRBV12-3/TRBV12-4|NA|NA|13
CASSKLRTSEQYF
TGTGCCAGCAGCAAACTCAGAACGTCCGAGCAGTACTTC
>TRBJ2-3|TRBV11-3|NA|NA|14
CASSLYGTTDTQYF
TGTGCCAGCAGCTTGTACGGGACTACAGATACGCAGTATTTT
>TRBJ2-7|TRBV11-2|TRBD2|few|17
CASSLGTGGPTSYEQYF
TGTGCCAGCAGCTTAGGTACGGGGGGGCCTACCTCCTACGAGCAGTACTTC
>TRBJ2-7|TRBV7-7|NA|NA|14
CASSPGRDSLEQYF
TGTGCCAGCAGCCCAGGTCGTGACTCCTTGGAGCAGTACTTC
>TRBJ2-5|TRBV15|NA|NA|13
CATSRRQRETQYF
TGTGCCACCAGTCGGCGACAGAGAGAGACCCAGTACTTC
>TRBJ2-7|TRBV12-3/TRBV12-4|NA|NA|11
CASSLGGGPYF
TGTGCCAGCAGTTTAGGGGGGGGGCCCTACTTC
>TRBJ1-2|TRBV6-2/TRBV6-3|NA|NA|12
CASSYIGRGYTF
TGTGCCAGCAGTTATATAGGCCGTGGCTACACCTTC
>TRBJ2-7|TRBV6-2/TRBV6-3|TRBD1|NA|16
CASSSNTGTGSNEQYF
TGTGCCAGCAGTTCAAATACCGGGACAGGGTCTAACGAGCAGTACTTC
>TRBJ1-3|TRBV7-9|NA|NA|16
CASRTSGVGSRNTIYF
TGTGCCAGCAGGACATCAGGAGTGGGGAGTCGAAACACCATATATTTT
>TRBJ1-5|TRBV18|NA|NA|15
CASSPQGNRNQPQHF
TGTGCCAGCTCACCACAGGGGAATCGCAATCAGCCCCAGCATTTT
>TRBJ1-1|TRBV6-2/TRBV6-3|TRBD1|NA|14
CASSSTGINTEAFF
TGTGCCAGCAGTTCGACAGGGATTAATACTGAAGCTTTCTTT
>TRBJ1-2|TRBV4-3|NA|NA|14
CASSQDRVYYGYTF
TGCGCCAGCAGCCAAGATCGGGTTTACTATGGCTACACCTTC
>TRBJ1-5|TRBV28|TRBD1|once|14
CASRRTGEGQPQHF
TGTGCCAGCAGGCGAACAGGGGAGGGTCAGCCCCAGCATTTT
>TRBJ1-2|TRBV28|NA|NA|15
CASRGSSGRDYGYTF
TGTGCCAGCAGGGGCTCGTCGGGGCGCGACTATGGCTACACCTTC
>TRBJ2-2|TRBV2|TRBD1|NA|14
CASRQQGGTGELFF
TGTGCCAGCAGGCAACAGGGGGGCACCGGGGAGCTGTTTTTT
>TRBJ2-1|TRBV5-1|NA|NA|15
CASSLNDEVYNEQFF
TGCGCCAGCAGCTTGAATGATGAGGTCTACAATGAGCAGTTCTTC
>TRBJ2-2|TRBV7-8|TRBD1|NA|15
CASSLQGIVAGELFF
TGTGCCAGCAGCCTACAGGGGATTGTTGCCGGGGAGCTGTTTTTT
>TRBJ1-5|TRBV4-1|NA|NA|15
CASSQGGIGNQPQHF
TGCGCCAGCAGCCAAGGAGGGATTGGCAATCAGCCCCAGCATTTT
>TRBJ1-2|TRBV6-5|TRBD1|NA|14
CASRAPGGARGYTF
TGTGCCAGCAGGGCCCCAGGGGGCGCGCGGGGCTACACCTTC
>TRBJ2-3|TRBV14|NA|NA|13
CASSQAIRDTQYF
TGTGCCAGCAGCCAAGCCATAAGGGATACGCAGTATTTT
>TRBJ2-3|TRBV5-4|NA|NA|15
CASSLDSGLTDTQYF
TGTGCCAGCAGCTTGGATAGCGGTCTCACAGATACGCAGTATTTT
>TRBJ2-2|TRBV7-3|NA|NA|14
CASSLSHRAGELFF
TGTGCCAGCAGCTTGTCCCATAGGGCCGGGGAGCTGTTTTTT
>TRBJ2-7|TRBV3-1/TRBV3-2|NA|NA|14
CASSQDRGGMWQYF
TGTGCCAGCAGCCAAGACAGGGGCGGGATGTGGCAGTACTTC
>TRBJ1-5|TRBV4-1|NA|once|14
CASSAQQGNQPQHF
TGCGCCAGCAGCGCCCAACAGGGCAATCAGCCCCAGCATTTT
>TRBJ1-1|TRBV18|NA|NA|12
CASSPQAAEAFF
TGTGCCAGCTCACCACAGGCCGCTGAAGCTTTCTTT
>TRBJ2-7|TRBV27|NA|NA|15
CASSPALGLSYEQYF
TGTGCCAGCAGCCCGGCGTTAGGGCTCTCCTACGAGCAGTACTTC
>TRBJ1-2|TRBV6-5|NA|NA|13
CAGQGSVNYGYTF
TGTGCCGGCCAGGGATCCGTGAACTATGGCTACACCTTC
>TRBJ2-4|TRBV5-6|NA|NA|16
CASSFRQEGTKNIQYF
TGTGCCAGCAGCTTTCGGCAGGAGGGGACCAAAAACATTCAGTACTTC
>TRBJ2-3|TRBV11-2|TRBD2|NA|16
CASSPRLAGRADTQYF
TGTGCCAGCAGCCCTCGACTAGCGGGGAGAGCAGATACGCAGTATTTT
>TRBJ1-2|TRBV6-5|NA|NA|14
CASSYSGSSPGYTF
TGTGCCAGCAGTTACTCGGGCAGCAGCCCCGGCTACACCTTC
>TRBJ1-2|TRBV7-3|TRBD1|NA|17
CASSSGTGQYPNYGYTF
TGTGCCAGCAGCTCGGGGACAGGGCAATATCCTAACTATGGCTACACCTTC
>TRBJ1-2|TRBV28|NA|NA|13
CASSAGTFYGYTF
TGTGCCAGCAGCGCAGGGACGTTCTATGGCTACACCTTC
>TRBJ1-2|TRBV6-5|NA|NA|13
CASSYGGTYGYTF
TGTGCCAGCAGTTATGGGGGAACTTATGGCTACACCTTC
>TRBJ1-2|TRBV28|NA|NA|12
CASSFTGYGYTF
TGTGCCAGCAGTTTTACAGGGTATGGCTACACCTTC
>TRBJ2-1|TRBV19|TRBD2|NA|14
CASSWRTRRDEQFF
TGTGCCAGTAGTTGGCGGACTAGGAGGGATGAGCAGTTCTTC
>TRBJ1-5|TRBV28|NA|NA|15
CASSFPPGPNQPQHF
TGTGCCAGCAGTTTCCCCCCGGGGCCCAATCAGCCCCAGCATTTT
>TRBJ2-1|TRBV6-5|TRBD2|NA|15
CASSYPGLAGNEQFF
TGTGCCAGCAGTTACCCGGGACTAGCGGGAAATGAGCAGTTCTTC